Reported below is one T cell receptor (beta chain). The CDR3 extends over 18 amino acids. V shed 0 bases and J shed 0 bases, with 18 bases lying between them. CDR1 is SQVTM, CDR2 ANQGSEA, per germline. The assay was immunoSEQ multiplex PCR, and TCRdb's table has in-frame clones only and misses some. In the table there are about 170,000 clones, 80% to 85% of which are singletons. The sample belongs to a study of blood T cell repertoires in COVID-19. About the research overall: Some COVID-19 samples were acute and others convalescent; all came from the United States, Italy and Spain. PBMCs, B-cell-depleted T cells, or T cells provided the cDNA or gDNA that made up the material.

V gene TRBV29-1 combines with J gene TRBJ1-3; D may be TRBD1 (6 bases). The sequence derives from a man aged 70 or older with active or convalescent COVID-19. Sample: peripheral blood. The CDR3 nucleotides read TGCAGCGTTGAAGACGCCTTCCCAGGGGAAAGCTCTGGAAACACCATATATTTT. Translation: CSVEDAFPGESSGNTIYF.